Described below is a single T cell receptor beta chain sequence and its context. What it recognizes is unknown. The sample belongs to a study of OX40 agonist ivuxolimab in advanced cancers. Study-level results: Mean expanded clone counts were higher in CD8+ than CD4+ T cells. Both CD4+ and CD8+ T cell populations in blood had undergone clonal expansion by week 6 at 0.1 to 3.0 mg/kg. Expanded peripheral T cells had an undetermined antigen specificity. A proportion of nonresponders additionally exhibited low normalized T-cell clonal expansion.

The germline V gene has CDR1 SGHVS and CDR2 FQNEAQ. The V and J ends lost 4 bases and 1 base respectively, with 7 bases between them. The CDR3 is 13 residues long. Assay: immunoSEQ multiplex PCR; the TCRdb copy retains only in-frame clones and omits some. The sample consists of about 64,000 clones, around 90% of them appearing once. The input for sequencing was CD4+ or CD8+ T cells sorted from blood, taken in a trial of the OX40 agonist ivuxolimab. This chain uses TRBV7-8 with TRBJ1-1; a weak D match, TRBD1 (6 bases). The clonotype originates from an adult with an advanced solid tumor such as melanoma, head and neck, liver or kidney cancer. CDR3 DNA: TGTGCCAGCAGCTCGGACAGGAACACTGAAGCTTTCTTT. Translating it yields CASSSDRNTEAFF.